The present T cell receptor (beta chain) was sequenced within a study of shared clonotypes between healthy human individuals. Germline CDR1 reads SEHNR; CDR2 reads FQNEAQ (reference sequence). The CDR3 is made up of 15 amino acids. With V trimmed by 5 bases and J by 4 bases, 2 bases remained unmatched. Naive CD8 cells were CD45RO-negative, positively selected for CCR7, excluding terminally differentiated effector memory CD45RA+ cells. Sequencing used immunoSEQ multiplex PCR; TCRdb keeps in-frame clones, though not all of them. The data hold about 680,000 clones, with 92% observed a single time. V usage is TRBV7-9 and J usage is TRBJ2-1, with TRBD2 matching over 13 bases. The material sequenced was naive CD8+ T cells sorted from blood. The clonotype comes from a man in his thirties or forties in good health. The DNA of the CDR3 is TGTGCCAGCAGCGCGGGACTAGCGGGATACAATGAGCAGTTCTTC. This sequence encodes CASSAGLAGYNEQFF.